The clone carrying this TCR beta chain was seen only a few times. The antigen is unknown. In TCRdb, the 5' RACE reads were re-called with MiXCR into one record per CDR3 protein. The table lists about 64,000 distinct CDR3 sequences, around 11% of them singletons. This sample is drawn from a study of early T cells in non-severe SARS-CoV-2 infection. Overall study: Unsorted whole-blood RNA was sequenced in bulk, leaving chains unpaired. General study results and limits: Lookups in VDJdb leaned toward anti-spike CD8 responses and missed private and CD4 specificities.

Trimming shortened V by 6 bases and J by 9 bases, and 15 bases separated the two germline ends. The CDR3 has 12 residues. Germline V CDR1 and CDR2: DFQATT, SNEGSKA (reference sequence). The source is an adult who was a healthcare worker with PCR-confirmed SARS-CoV-2 infection or an uninfected control (not recorded which). The starting material was whole blood, obtained at baseline. This chain uses TRBV20-1 with TRBJ2-1; D is unclear. The CDR3 protein is CSASLENSEQFF. CDR3 nucleotide sequence: TGCAGTGCATCTTTAGAGAATTCTGAGCAGTTCTTC.